These 8 T cell receptor beta chains share one sample of origin, sequenced in a study of regulatory T cells in long-lasting Graves disease. Libraries of TCR beta came from iRepertoire HTBI primers plus Arm-PCR of CDR3 regions. TCRdb ran MiXCR on the multiplex PCR reads and lists one entry per CDR3 protein. The sample includes hundreds of thousands of distinct CDR3 sequences, about 22% seen only once; the top ten take about an eighth. Time point given: persistent/refractory GD, antithyroid drugs over 5 years with positive TRAb. PBMC RNA was the source of the TCR library. Sample: peripheral blood mononuclear cells (PBMCs), taken when the disease was refractory, from a patient treated with antithyroid drugs. These TCRs come from a female donor with Graves disease.

Comment on this clonotype: The junction and the germline gene differ at one end; a read error may be behind it. The V and J genes are TRBV7-2 and TRBJ2-7, with 9 bases that match TRBD2. Germline-derived CDR1 and CDR2 are SGHTA and FQGNSA. The length of the CDR3 is 15 residues. The DNA for the CDR3 is TGTGCCAGCAGCTTAGCAGCGGGGGGTTCCTACAAGCAGTACTTC. Translation gives CASSLAAGGSYKQYF.

This clonotype was observed many times. The rearrangement uses TRBV12-3 or TRBV12-4 and TRBJ2-7, with 10 positions matching TRBD1. V trimming: 5 bases; J trimming: 6 bases; junction bases outside the gene matches: 4. The CDR3 totals 13 residues. CDR3 sequence: CASSPGQGSEQYF. The DNA for the CDR3 is TGTGCCAGCAGTCCGGGACAGGGGTCCGAGCAGTACTTC.

This CDR3 reads CASSERGGAYEQYF. CDR3 coding DNA: TGTGCCAGCAGTGAACGCGGGGGGGCGTACGAGCAGTACTTC. This chain uses TRBV25-1 with TRBJ2-7; 9 nucleotides agree with TRBD2. The germline gives CDR1 MGHDK, CDR2 SYGVNS. The CDR3 totals 14 residues. V gave up 2 bases and J gave up 4 bases; unmatched junction bases: 3.

As to this clonotype: This could be a read error, since a much larger clone is one nucleotide away. This chain uses TRBV12-3 or TRBV12-4 with TRBJ2-7; TRBD1 is a possible D gene (5 bases). CDR3 size: 12 residues. For the CDR3, the DNA is TGTGACAGCAAGACAGAGAGCTACGAGCAGTACTTC. Protein sequence: CDSKTESYEQYF.

This clonotype was detected many times. The chain joins TRBV6-1 to TRBJ1-1; 7 bases are shared with TRBD1. J was trimmed by 5 bases and V by 5 bases; bases with no gene match: 11. CDR3 size: 15 residues. Germline V gene data show CDR1 as MNHNS and CDR2 as SASEGT. CDR3 coding DNA: TGTGCCAGCAGTCTGACTTCGACAGGGAAAACTGAAGCTTTCTTT. Translation gives CASSLTSTGKTEAFF.

The chain is built from TRBV20-1 and TRBJ2-7; possibly TRBD2 for D (7 bases). This CDR3 is built from 12 residues. The V gene's germline CDR1 is DFQATT and CDR2 SNEGSKA (reference sequence). Trimming shortened V by 7 bases and J by 6 bases, and 16 bases separated the two germline ends. The CDR3 reads CSGRGGLVEQYF. The DNA of the CDR3 is TGCAGTGGGAGGGGGGGGTTGGTCGAGCAGTACTTC.

The V call is TRBV19, the J call TRBJ1-5; D ambiguous. The germline gives CDR1 LNHDA, CDR2 SQIVND (reference sequence). The CDR3 consists of 13 residues. V shed 8 bases and J shed 6 bases, with 14 bases lying between them. The CDR3: CASSEGSGQPQHF. CDR3 nucleotides: TGTGCCAGTTCCGAAGGGTCCGGTCAGCCCCAGCATTTT. The entire variable domain, with the rest obtained from reference TRBV19 and TRBJ1-5, is as follows: DGGITQSPKYLFRKEGQNVTLSCEQNLNHDAMYWYRQDPGQGLRLIYYSQIVNDFQKGDIAEGYSVSREKKESFPLTVTSAQKNPTAFYLCASSEGSGQPQHFGDGTRLSIL.

This clonotype was counted many times. The V and J genes are TRBV6-1 and TRBJ2-7, with TRBD1 identical over 8 bases. V lost 5 bases and J lost 3; bases outside the gene matches: 9. This CDR3 region has 15 residues. CDR1 and CDR2 from the germline V gene are MNHNS and SASEGT. CDR3 in DNA: TGTGCCAGCAGTCGCGACAGGGGTCTAAGCTACGAGCAGTACTTC. Translation gives CASSRDRGLSYEQYF.